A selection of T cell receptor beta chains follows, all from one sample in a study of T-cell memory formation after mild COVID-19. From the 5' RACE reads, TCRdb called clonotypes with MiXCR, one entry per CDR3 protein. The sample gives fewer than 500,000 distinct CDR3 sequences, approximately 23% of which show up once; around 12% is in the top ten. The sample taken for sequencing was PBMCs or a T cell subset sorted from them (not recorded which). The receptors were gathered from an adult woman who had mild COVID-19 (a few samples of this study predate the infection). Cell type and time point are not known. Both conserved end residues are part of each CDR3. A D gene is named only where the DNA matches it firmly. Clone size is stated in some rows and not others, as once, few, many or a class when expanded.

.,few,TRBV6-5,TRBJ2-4,CASSYTQRDIQYF,TGTGCCAGCAGTTACACCCAGCGGGACATTCAGTACTTC
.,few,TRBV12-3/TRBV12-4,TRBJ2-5,CASSLNHQETQYF,TGTGCCAGCAGTTTAAATCACCAAGAGACCCAGTACTTC
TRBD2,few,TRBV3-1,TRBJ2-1,CASSEGLAGERRREQFF,TGTGCCAGCAGCGAGGGACTAGCGGGGGAGCGGCGTAGGGAGCAGTTCTTC
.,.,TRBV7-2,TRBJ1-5,CASSLAGLSNQPQHF,TGTGCCAGCAGCTTGGCGGGACTGAGCAATCAGCCCCAGCATTTT
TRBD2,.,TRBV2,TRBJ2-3,CASKLAVTDTQYF,TGTGCCAGCAAACTAGCGGTCACAGATACGCAGTATTTT
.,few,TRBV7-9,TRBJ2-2,CASSPRANTGELFF,TGTGCCAGCAGCCCGAGGGCGAACACCGGGGAGCTGTTTTTT
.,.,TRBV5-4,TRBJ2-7,CASSSPDGSSYEQYF,TGTGCCAGCAGCTCTCCGGACGGCAGCTCCTACGAGCAGTACTTC
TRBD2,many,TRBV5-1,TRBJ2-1,CASSSGLARNEQFF,TGCGCCAGCAGCTCGGGACTAGCGCGTAATGAGCAGTTCTTC
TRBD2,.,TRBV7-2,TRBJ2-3,CASSRSGAYTDTQYF,TGTGCCAGCAGCCGGAGCGGGGCCTACACAGATACGCAGTATTTT
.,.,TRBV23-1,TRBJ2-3,CASSRTGTPSTDTQYF,TGCGCCAGCAGCAGAACCGGGACCCCAAGCACAGATACGCAGTATTTT
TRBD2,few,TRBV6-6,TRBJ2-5,CASSYWEREGLETQYF,TGTGCCAGCAGTTACTGGGAGCGGGAGGGCCTAGAGACCCAGTACTTC
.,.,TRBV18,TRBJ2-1,CASSDGAGNEQFF,TGTGCCAGCTCAGACGGAGCTGGCAATGAGCAGTTCTTC
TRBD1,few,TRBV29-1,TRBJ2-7,CSVATGHAGYEQYF,TGCAGCGTTGCGACAGGGCATGCGGGCTACGAGCAGTACTTC
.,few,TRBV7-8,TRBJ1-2,CASSRGKGDYGYTF,TGTGCCAGCAGTCGGGGAAAGGGGGACTATGGCTACACCTTC
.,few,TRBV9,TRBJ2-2,CASSSGIPNTGELFF,TGTGCCAGCAGCTCCGGGATTCCGAACACCGGGGAGCTGTTTTTT
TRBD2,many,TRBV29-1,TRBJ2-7,CSVVGGLASPYYEQYF,TGCAGCGTTGTGGGAGGGTTGGCTTCCCCTTACTACGAGCAGTACTTC
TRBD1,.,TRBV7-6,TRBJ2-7,CASSYGTGRAEQYF,TGTGCCAGCAGCTACGGGACAGGGAGGGCAGAGCAGTACTTC
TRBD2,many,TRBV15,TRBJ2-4,CATSSDRAGVVKNIQYF,TGTGCCACCAGCAGTGATAGGGCGGGAGTGGTCAAAAACATTCAGTACTTC
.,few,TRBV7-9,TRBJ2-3,CASSPYFQAPTSTDTQYF,TGTGCCAGCAGCCCCTATTTTCAGGCTCCTACTAGCACAGATACGCAGTATTTT
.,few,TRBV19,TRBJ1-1,CASSITPWMNTEAFF,TGTGCCAGTAGTATCACACCGTGGATGAACACTGAAGCTTTCTTT
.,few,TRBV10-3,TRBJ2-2,CAISGTGGELFF,TGTGCCATCAGTGGAACGGGCGGGGAGCTGTTTTTT
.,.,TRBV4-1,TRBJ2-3,CASSQVIRIRDSQITQYF,TGCGCCAGCAGCCAAGTAATTAGGATTAGGGACTCACAGATAACGCAGTATTTT
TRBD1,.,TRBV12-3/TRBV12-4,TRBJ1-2,CASDRGDGYTF,TGTGCCAGCGACAGGGGTGATGGCTACACCTTC
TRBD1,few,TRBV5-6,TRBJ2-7,CASRYRDRVDEQYF,TGTGCCAGCAGGTATCGGGACAGGGTAGACGAGCAGTACTTC
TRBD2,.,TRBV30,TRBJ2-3,CAWSALAGYTDTQYF,TGTGCCTGGAGCGCGCTAGCGGGCTACACAGATACGCAGTATTTT
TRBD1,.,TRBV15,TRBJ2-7,CATSTRDRGWDEQYF,TGTGCCACCAGCACTCGGGACAGGGGTTGGGACGAGCAGTACTTC
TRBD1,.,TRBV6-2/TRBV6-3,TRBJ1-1,CASSSTGLLSTEAFF,TGTGCCAGCAGTTCGACAGGGCTACTTTCTACTGAAGCTTTCTTT
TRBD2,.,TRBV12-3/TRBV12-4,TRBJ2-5,CASSFGTSGGSQYF,TGTGCCAGCAGTTTTGGGACTAGCGGGGGGTCCCAGTACTTC
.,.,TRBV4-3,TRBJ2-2,CASSPSGTSGSQLFF,TGCGCCAGCAGCCCGTCGGGGACTTCGGGGTCGCAGCTGTTTTTT
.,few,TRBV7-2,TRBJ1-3,CASSLNPNTIYF,TGTGCCAGCAGCTTAAACCCCAACACCATATATTTT
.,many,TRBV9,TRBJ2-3,CASSVASSTDTQYF,TGTGCCAGCAGCGTAGCGAGTAGCACAGATACGCAGTATTTT